This entry lists 17 T cell receptor beta chains sequenced from one sample in a study of neurological immune-mediated disorders. Each CDR3 protein is one row after TCRdb ran MiXCR on the 5' RACE reads. In the table there are about 66,000 distinct CDR3 sequences, 4.5% of which are singletons. Sequenced material: PBMCs. The source is a man in his thirties or forties with multiple sclerosis.

This clonotype was counted ten times or more. The gene calls are TRBV3-1 and TRBJ1-1; 7 bases are a match to TRBD1. The CDR3 loop spans 13 amino acids. J was trimmed by 7 bases and V by 1 base; bases with no gene match: 3. Per the germline V gene, CDR1 is LGHDT and CDR2 is YNNKEL (reference sequence). CDR3 protein: CASSQVRDSEAFF. For the CDR3, the DNA is TGTGCCAGCAGCCAAGTCCGGGACAGTGAAGCTTTCTTT.

This clonotype was seen at least ten times. The chain employs TRBV12-3 or TRBV12-4 and TRBJ2-3; no firm D call. Trimming stripped 1 base from V and 2 bases from J, with 10 bases between. There are 15 residues in the CDR3. CDR3 sequence (DNA): TGTGCCAGCAGTTTAGTTACAGCCCTCACAGATACGCAGTATTTT. Its protein product is CASSLVTALTDTQYF.

This clonotype has only a few counts. This chain links TRBV20-1 with TRBJ2-3; TRBD2 matches at 8 bases. Unmatched junction bases numbered 5, after V lost 3 bases and J lost 3 bases. Germline loops: CDR1 DFQATT, CDR2 SNEGSKA (reference sequence). CDR3 length: 14 residues. In DNA, the CDR3 is TGCAGTGCTAGCGGGACGGGGGGGACAGATACGCAGTATTTT. It encodes CSASGTGGTDTQYF.

This chain joins TRBV15 and TRBJ1-5; 9 positions match TRBD1. Germline V gene data show CDR1 as LNHNV and CDR2 as YYDKDF (reference sequence). The CDR3 runs 18 residues. V dropped 3 bases and J dropped 6; count of bases not matched to a gene: 15. This chain's CDR3 is CATSSLEMGQGIGQPQHF. CDR3 nucleotides: TGTGCCACCAGCAGCTTAGAGATGGGACAGGGTATCGGTCAGCCCCAGCATTTT. The entire variable domain, with the rest obtained from reference TRBV15 and TRBJ1-5, is as follows: DAMVIQNPRYQVTQFGKPVTLSCSQTLNHNVMYWYQQKSSQAPKLLFHYYDKDFNNEADTPDNFQSRRPNTSFCFLDIRSPGLGDTAMYLCATSSLEMGQGIGQPQHFGDGTRLSIL.

This clonotype was recorded many times. V is TRBV5-1 and J is TRBJ2-2, with 10 bases that match TRBD2. Germline V CDR1 and CDR2: SGHRS, YFSETQ. The CDR3 length is 16 residues. V shed 4 bases and J 5 bases; nucleotides not matched to a gene: 8. Here the CDR3 DNA reads TGCGCCAGCAGCCCGGCTAGCGGGGGCTGGACCGGGGAGCTGTTTTTT. This encodes CASSPASGGWTGELFF.

The table lists this clonotype with a few counts. J is TRBJ2-3 and V is TRBV6-5; 8 bases line up with TRBD2. CDR1 and CDR2 (germline): MNHEY, SVGAGI. Trimming removed 5 bases from V and 2 bases from J; junction bases left unmatched: 6. The CDR3 sequence is 15 residues long. CDR3 nucleotide sequence: TGTGCCAGCAGTGACGTCGGGGGGGCCACAGATACGCAGTATTTT. This translates into CASSDVGGATDTQYF.

This clonotype was counted ten times or more. The chain carries TRBV7-8 and TRBJ2-3; 9 positions agree with TRBD1. CDR1 SGHVS and CDR2 FQNEAQ come from the germline V gene. The CDR3 has 14 amino acids. V was pared by 5 bases and J by 5 bases, with 5 bases of the junction left unmatched. The CDR3 sequence is CASSLGTGRDTQYF. DNA of the CDR3: TGTGCCAGCAGCCTCGGGACAGGGAGAGATACGCAGTATTTT.

This clonotype was recorded many times. The V call is TRBV6-6, the J call TRBJ1-1; D is unclear. This CDR3 is built from 12 residues. Germline CDR1 and CDR2: MNHNY and SVGAGI (reference sequence). The ends were cut back, 5 bases at V and 4 bases at J, with 8 bases in the middle. The CDR3 here is CASSAEGTEAFF. CDR3 nucleotide sequence: TGTGCCAGCAGTGCAGAGGGCACTGAAGCTTTCTTT.

This clonotype has a count of ten or more. The gene calls are TRBV27 and TRBJ1-2; D may be TRBD1 (5 bases). The CDR3 has 13 residues. Germline-derived CDR1 and CDR2 are MNHEY and SMNVEV (reference sequence). V lost 4 bases to trimming and J lost 4 bases, with 10 bases between them. For the CDR3, the DNA is TGTGCCAGCAGTTATGGGCAGGGCTATGGCTACACCTTC. Translating it yields CASSYGQGYGYTF.

This clonotype was found many times. The chain recombines TRBV29-1 with TRBJ1-3, with D unresolved. V was trimmed by 6 bases and J by 2 bases, leaving 8 bases between them. The CDR3 is 12 amino acids. Germline lookup yields CDR1 SQVTM and CDR2 ANQGSEA. This chain's CDR3 is CSVSTTGNTIYF. The CDR3 coding sequence is TGCAGCGTCTCGACGACTGGAAACACCATATATTTT.

This clonotype was observed many times. The chain has TRBV27 and TRBJ1-2; the match to TRBD1 covers 10 bases. J was trimmed by 6 bases and V by 6 bases; bases with no gene match: 4. Germline assignment: CDR1 MNHEY and CDR2 SMNVEV (reference sequence). The CDR3 is 13 residues long. CDR3 sequence reads: CASRPGQGHGYTF. DNA of the CDR3: TGTGCCAGCAGGCCGGGACAGGGGCATGGCTACACCTTC.

This clonotype was counted many times. V usage is TRBV12-3 or TRBV12-4 and J usage is TRBJ1-2; D remains unclear. The CDR3 spans 12 residues. Trimming left V 1 base short and J 6 bases short, with 6 bases between. The CDR3 DNA is TGTGCCAGCAGTTTAGGGCGCGATGGCTACACCTTC. Amino acids: CASSLGRDGYTF.

This clonotype was observed at least ten times. The V and J genes are TRBV7-9 and TRBJ2-2, with TRBD2 identical over 14 bases. Germline V gene lookup returns CDR1 SEHNR and CDR2 FQNEAQ (reference sequence). Losses at the gene ends were 4 bases for V and 9 bases for J; bases not matched to a gene: 7. The CDR3 consists of 16 residues. In DNA, the CDR3 is TGTGCCAGCAGCTCCCGGGGACTAGCGGGGGCCCGGGAGCTGTTTTTT. Protein sequence: CASSSRGLAGARELFF.

V is TRBV5-1 and J is TRBJ1-1; no clear D gene. Germline CDR1 and CDR2: SGHRS and YFSETQ. The V and J ends lost 7 bases and 0 bases respectively, with 13 bases between them. This CDR3 contains 14 residues. The CDR3 nucleotides are TGCGCCAGCGCCCTACTAATGATGAACACTGAAGCTTTCTTT. Protein: CASALLMMNTEAFF.

The sample holds a few counts of this clonotype. The chain has TRBV18 and TRBJ2-2; D is ambiguous. This CDR3 has 12 residues. Per the germline V gene, CDR1 is KGHSH and CDR2 is LQKENI. Trimming removed 4 bases from V and 5 bases from J, with 5 bases in between. The CDR3 DNA is TGTGCCAGCTCACATGGGACCGGGGAGCTGTTTTTT. This translates into CASSHGTGELFF.

This clonotype was detected many times. The V gene is TRBV7-2, the J gene TRBJ2-5; tentatively, D is TRBD2 (6 bases). CDR1 SGHTA and CDR2 FQGNSA come from the germline V gene. V lost 3 bases and J 5 bases, leaving 10 bases between the germline ends. The CDR3 covers 13 residues. The CDR3 region has the DNA TGTGCCAGCAGCTTCACTAGCCTGGAGACCCAGTACTTC. Translated: CASSFTSLETQYF.

This clonotype was detected ten times or more. The chain has TRBV28 and TRBJ1-2; TRBD1 agrees at 8 bases. The CDR3 extends over 14 amino acids. The germline CDR1 and CDR2 sequences are MDHEN and SYDVKM. After removal of 5 bases from V and 5 bases from J, the junction contained 7 bases not matched to a gene. The CDR3 region is CASSPGGSAYGYTF. The CDR3, as DNA: TGTGCCAGCAGTCCAGGGGGCTCGGCTTATGGCTACACCTTC.